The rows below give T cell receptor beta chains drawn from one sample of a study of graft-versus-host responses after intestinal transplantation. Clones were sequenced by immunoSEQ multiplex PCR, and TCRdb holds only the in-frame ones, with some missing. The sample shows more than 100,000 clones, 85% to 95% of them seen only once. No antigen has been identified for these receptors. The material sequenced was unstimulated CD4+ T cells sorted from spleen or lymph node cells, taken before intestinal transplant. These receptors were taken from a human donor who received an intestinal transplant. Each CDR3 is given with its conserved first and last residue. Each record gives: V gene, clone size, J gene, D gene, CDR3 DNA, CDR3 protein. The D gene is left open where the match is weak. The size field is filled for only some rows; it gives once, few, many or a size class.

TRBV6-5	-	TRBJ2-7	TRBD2	TGTGCCAGCAGACCTTTAGCGGGAGGCTCCCACGAGCAGTACTTC	CASRPLAGGSHEQYF
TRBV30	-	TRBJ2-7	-	TGTGCCTTAAAGCGGGTCTCCTACGAGCAGTACTTC	CALKRVSYEQYF
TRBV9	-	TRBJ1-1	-	TGTGCCAGCAGCGCAGGGGCGAAGGGTCTGAACACTGAAGCTTTCTTT	CASSAGAKGLNTEAFF
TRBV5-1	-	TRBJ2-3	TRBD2	TGCGCCAGCAGCTTGGGGCTAGCGGGCTTCGGGAATACGCAGTATTTT	CASSLGLAGFGNTQYF
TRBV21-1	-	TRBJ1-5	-	TGTGCCAGCCGTCAGGACAGCGAGAACGATCAGCCCCAGCATTTT	CASRQDSENDQPQHF
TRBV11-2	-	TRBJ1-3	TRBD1	TGTGCCAGCAGCCGTGACAGGGGTGGAAACACCATATATTTT	CASSRDRGGNTIYF
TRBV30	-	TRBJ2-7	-	TGTGCCTGGAGCCGCGGGACCCTCATGGGCTCCTACGAGCAGTACTTC	CAWSRGTLMGSYEQYF
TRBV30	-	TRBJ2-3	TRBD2	TGTGCCTGGAGTGGGACAGGACTAGCGGTCCGGGATACGCAGTATTTT	CAWSGTGLAVRDTQYF
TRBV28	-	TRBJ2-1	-	TGTGCCAGCAGTTTAGTGGGAGGACACAATGAGCAGTTCTTC	CASSLVGGHNEQFF
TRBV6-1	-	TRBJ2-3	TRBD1	TGTGCCAGCAGTAAGACAGGGTCGGGGACGCAGTATTTT	CASSKTGSGTQYF
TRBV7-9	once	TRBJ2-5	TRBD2	TGTGCCAGCAGCCGGACTAGCGGGAGAGGCGAGACCCAGTACTTC	CASSRTSGRGETQYF
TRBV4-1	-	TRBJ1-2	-	TGCGCCAGCAGCCAAGATGCCCCGGGACAAATCTATGGCTACACCTTC	CASSQDAPGQIYGYTF
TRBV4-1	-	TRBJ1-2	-	TGCGCCAGCAGCCTCGACGACTGGGGATACTATGGCTACACCTTC	CASSLDDWGYYGYTF
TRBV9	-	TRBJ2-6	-	TGTGCCAGCAGCGTAGGAGGGGGAGGGTTATCTGGGGCCAACGTCCTGACTTTC	CASSVGGGGLSGANVLTF
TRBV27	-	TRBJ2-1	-	TGTGCCAGCAGTTTAATGGGGGTTATCTACAATGAGCAGTTCTTC	CASSLMGVIYNEQFF
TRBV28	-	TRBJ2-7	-	TGTGCCAGCAGGCCTTACGTTTTTGGGCCGGCGAAGGAGCAGTACTTC	CASRPYVFGPAKEQYF
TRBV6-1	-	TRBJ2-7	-	TGTGCCAGCAGTGATACCAGATATTACGAGCAGTACTTC	CASSDTRYYEQYF
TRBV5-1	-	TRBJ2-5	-	TGCGCCAGCAGCTTCGGTAGGGCTACACTTACAGAGACCCAGTACTTC	CASSFGRATLTETQYF
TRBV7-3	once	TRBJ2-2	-	TGTGCCAGCAGTCGAAGGGACGCGGATTTCGGGGAGCTGTTTTTT	CASSRRDADFGELFF
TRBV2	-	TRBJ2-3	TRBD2	TGTGCCAGCAGTCGCCTTAGCGGGCCATTAGGGGATACGCAGTATTTT	CASSRLSGPLGDTQYF
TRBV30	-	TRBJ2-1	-	TGTGCCTGGAGTGTAGTTGAACGCTCCTACAATGAGCAGTTCTTC	CAWSVVERSYNEQFF
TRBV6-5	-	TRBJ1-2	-	TGTGCCAGCAGTTCGCCAGCCTGGGGTGGCTACACCTTC	CASSSPAWGGYTF
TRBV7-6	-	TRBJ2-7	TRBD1	TGTGCCAGCAGCAAATCCTCGACAGGGGGAAGCTTGGGGGAGCAGTACTTC	CASSKSSTGGSLGEQYF
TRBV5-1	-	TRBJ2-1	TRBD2	TGCGCCAGCAGTTTAGGACTAGCGGCCTACAATGAGCAGTTCTTC	CASSLGLAAYNEQFF
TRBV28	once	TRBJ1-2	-	TGTGCCAGCAGTTTATCCCTAAGGTTTAACTATGGCTACACCTTC	CASSLSLRFNYGYTF
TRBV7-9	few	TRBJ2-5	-	TGTGCCAGCAGCAGACAAGAGACCCAGTACTTC	CASSRQETQYF
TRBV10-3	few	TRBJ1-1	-	TGTGCCATCAGAGGGTTGAACACTGAAGCTTTCTTT	CAIRGLNTEAFF
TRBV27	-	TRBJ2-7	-	TGTGCCAGCAGTTTGAGGGTGGAGGGGGAGCAGTACTTC	CASSLRVEGEQYF
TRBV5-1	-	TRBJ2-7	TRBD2	TGCGCCAGCAGCTTGCGGGCTGGTCTAGCGGGGAGAGGGTACGAGCAGTACTTC	CASSLRAGLAGRGYEQYF
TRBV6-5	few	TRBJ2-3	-	TGTGCCAGCAGTTATCGAGGGGTCTCCCCAGATACGCAGTATTTT	CASSYRGVSPDTQYF
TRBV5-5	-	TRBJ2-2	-	TGTGCCAGCAGTCACTGGTCCGGGGAGCTGTTTTTT	CASSHWSGELFF
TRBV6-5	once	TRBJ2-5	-	TGTGCCAGCAGTTATAAGGGTCAGGAGACCCAGTACTTC	CASSYKGQETQYF
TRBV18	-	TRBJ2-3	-	TGTGCCAGCTCACCACCGACAGCCACAGATACGCAGTATTTT	CASSPPTATDTQYF
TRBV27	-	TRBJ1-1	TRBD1	TGTGCCAGCAGTTTATTAAGGCGCAGGGGGCTAATTGGAACTGAAGCTTTCTTT	CASSLLRRRGLIGTEAFF
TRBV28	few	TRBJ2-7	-	TGTGCCAGCAGTTTACAGCGGGAGCAGTACTTC	CASSLQREQYF
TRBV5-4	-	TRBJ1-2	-	TGTGCCAGCAGCGCTAACTATGGCTACACCTTC	CASSANYGYTF
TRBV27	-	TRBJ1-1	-	TGTGCCAGCAGTCCCCGGGTTACTCTGAACACTGAAGCTTTCTTT	CASSPRVTLNTEAFF
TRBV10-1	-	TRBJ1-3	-	TGCGCCAGCAGTGCCTCACGGGGAAACACCATATATTTT	CASSASRGNTIYF
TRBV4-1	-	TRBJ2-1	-	TGCGCCAGCAGCCAAGACAGGAAGGGTGAGCAGTTCTTC	CASSQDRKGEQFF
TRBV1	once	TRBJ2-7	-	TGCACCAGCAGCCAAGATAAGTGCTCCTACGAGCAGTACTTC	CTSSQDKCSYEQYF
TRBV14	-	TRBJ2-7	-	TGTGCCAGCAGCCCGGGACGGCGCAAATATTCCTACGAGCAGTACTTC	CASSPGRRKYSYEQYF
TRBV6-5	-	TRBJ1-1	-	TGTGCCAGCAGTTACTCGGAAGGGGAAGCTTTCTTT	CASSYSEGEAFF
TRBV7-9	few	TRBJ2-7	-	TGTGCCAGCAGCTACGGGACATATTCCTACGAGCAGTACTTC	CASSYGTYSYEQYF
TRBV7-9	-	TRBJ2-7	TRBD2	TGTGCCAGCAGCCAGGGACTAGCGGGAAACGAGCAGTACTTC	CASSQGLAGNEQYF
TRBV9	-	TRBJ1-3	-	TGTGCCAGCAGCGTGAGGGACCTACAAAACACCATATATTTT	CASSVRDLQNTIYF
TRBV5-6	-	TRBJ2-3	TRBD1	TGTGCCAGCAGCCCGGGACAGGCTGTAACAGATACGCAGTATTTT	CASSPGQAVTDTQYF
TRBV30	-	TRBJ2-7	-	TGTGCCTGGAGTGGGGCCTCCTACGAGCAGTACTTC	CAWSGASYEQYF
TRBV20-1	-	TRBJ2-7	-	TGCAGTGCTAGCCTAGTTCGGGAGCAGTACTTC	CSASLVREQYF
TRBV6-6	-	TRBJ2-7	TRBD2	TGTGCCAGCCACGCTAGCGGGAGGGCATACGAGCAGTACTTC	CASHASGRAYEQYF
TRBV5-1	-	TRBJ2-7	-	TGCGCCAGCAGCTTAGTGGGAACCTACGAGCAGTACTTC	CASSLVGTYEQYF